The rows below give T cell receptor beta chains drawn from one sample of a study of T-cell memory formation after mild COVID-19. TCRdb re-derived calls from the 5' RACE reads in MiXCR, one entry per CDR3 protein. Of 110,000 or so distinct CDR3 sequences detected, 22% appear once; the ten largest clones hold approximately 40%. Material: PBMCs or a T cell subset sorted from them (not recorded which). The receptors derive from a man aged 18 to 30 who had mild COVID-19 (a few samples of this study predate the infection). Cell type and time point are not known. The CDR3 runs from the conserved cysteine through the conserved F or W. The D gene is left open where the match is weak.

TRBV14,TRBJ2-7,-,CASSQGLGLLSYEQYF
TRBV7-9,TRBJ1-1,-,CASSLVNTEAFF
TRBV7-2,TRBJ1-1,-,CASSFSGLKTEAFF
TRBV9,TRBJ2-5,TRBD1,CASSDRGETQYF
TRBV12-3/TRBV12-4,TRBJ1-2,TRBD1,CASSALDRVAGYTF
TRBV6-5,TRBJ2-3,-,CASSPVIPQAAQDTQYF
TRBV4-3,TRBJ2-2,-,CASSQVMGSLAGELFF
TRBV11-2,TRBJ1-2,-,CASSPDPGYTF
TRBV20-1,TRBJ2-7,-,CSARAMKLAASYEQYF
TRBV5-1,TRBJ2-1,TRBD1,CASSLAWGQEYNEQFF
TRBV20-1,TRBJ2-1,-,CSAWLGPYNEQFF
TRBV7-9,TRBJ1-3,-,CASSTSATVSGNTIYF
TRBV10-3,TRBJ1-2,-,CAISESMTAYGYTF
TRBV7-9,TRBJ2-3,TRBD2,CASSPPTSGPTDTQYF
TRBV6-1,TRBJ2-3,-,CASSPPGSFTDTQYF
TRBV7-6,TRBJ2-7,TRBD2,CASSLLGGGARSYEQYF
TRBV7-9,TRBJ2-2,-,CASSPRDTGELFF
TRBV7-9,TRBJ1-4,-,CASSPGRGEKLFF
TRBV13,TRBJ2-5,TRBD1,CASSPGQQETQYF
TRBV27,TRBJ2-7,-,CASSHGAELYYEQYF
TRBV20-1,TRBJ2-3,-,CSARPTWTSTDTQYF
TRBV19,TRBJ2-1,TRBD2,CASRPSSGQYNEQFF
TRBV20-1,TRBJ1-1,-,CSAMSSRITEAFF
TRBV9,TRBJ2-5,-,CASSVGGGLQETQYF
TRBV4-1,TRBJ1-2,-,CASSRDSNGDGYTF
TRBV9,TRBJ2-1,-,CASSAKLGAHEQFF
TRBV12-3/TRBV12-4,TRBJ2-2,-,CASSFGTVTGELFF
TRBV7-8,TRBJ1-5,TRBD1,CASSPPQGEGRQPQHF
TRBV19,TRBJ1-2,-,CASSIEDTIYGYTF
TRBV7-3,TRBJ2-1,-,CASSPWALNEQFF
TRBV10-3,TRBJ1-5,-,CAISTGGEGNQPQHF
TRBV6-2/TRBV6-3,TRBJ1-3,TRBD1,CASRTRPGTAGNTIYF